The 25 T cell receptor beta chains listed next were all sequenced from one sample in a study of blood T cell repertoires in COVID-19. The table came from immunoSEQ multiplex PCR; TCRdb's copy has only in-frame clones and leaves some out. This table has under 250,000 clones, around three quarters appearing once. The source material was peripheral blood. The receptor source for this set is a woman aged 70-85 years with acute or convalescent COVID-19.

The rearrangement joins TRBV4-2 to TRBJ1-4; possibly TRBD1 for D (6 bases). This CDR3 has 15 residues. The germline V and J ends were trimmed by 4 bases and 4 bases, with 13 bases remaining between them. The germline CDR1 and CDR2 sequences are LGHNA and YNFKEQ. The CDR3 loop reads CASSPSRGINEKLFF. The CDR3 DNA reads TGTGCCAGCAGCCCCAGCAGGGGAATTAATGAAAAACTGTTTTTT.

This sequence joins TRBV28 and TRBJ1-1; weak D call: TRBD1 (5 bases). V was shortened by 6 bases and J by 7 bases, with 18 bases between the two germline ends. The CDR3 has 14 amino acids. Germline values: CDR1 MDHEN, CDR2 SYDVKM. DNA of the CDR3: TGTGCCAGCAGACGCCCGACAGCAACTGGTGAAGCTTTCTTT. Its protein is CASRRPTATGEAFF. The full variable domain, rest sourced from reference TRBV28 and TRBJ1-1, is DVKVTQSSRYLVKRTGEKVFLECVQDMDHENMFWYRQDPGLGLRLIYFSYDVKMKEKGDIPEGYSVSREKKERFSLILESASTNQTSMYLCASRRPTATGEAFFGQGTRLTVV.

V is TRBV30 and J is TRBJ1-1, with 7 bases aligning to TRBD1. The trim removed 4 bases at V and 0 bases at J, leaving 2 bases unmatched. This CDR3 has 13 residues. From germline, CDR1 is GTSNPN and CDR2 SVGIG (reference sequence). The DNA for the CDR3 is TGTGCCTGGAACAGGGGAATGAACACTGAAGCTTTCTTT. The encoded protein is CAWNRGMNTEAFF.

This chain links TRBV25-1 with TRBJ2-7, with D possibly TRBD1 on 6 matching bases. Germline V gene data show CDR1 as MGHDK and CDR2 as SYGVNS. V was cut by 4 bases and J by 2 bases, with 24 bases left in between. The CDR3 consists of 18 residues. Written as DNA, the CDR3 is TGTGCCAGCAGTGGAGGGGGATTGGCCCCGGTCAGTCCCTACGAGCAGTACTTC. Translating it yields CASSGGGLAPVSPYEQYF.

This clone was recorded a few times. The rearrangement uses TRBV28 and TRBJ2-3, with TRBD2 matching 7 bases. Looked up from germline, CDR1 is MDHEN and CDR2 is SYDVKM. The CDR3 has 15 residues. V lost 3 bases to trimming and J lost 5 bases; unmatched junction nucleotides: 8. The CDR3 loop is CASSFGGGRRDTQYF. The CDR3 DNA reads TGTGCCAGCAGTTTTGGGGGAGGGAGGAGAGATACGCAGTATTTT.

This clone was counted a few times. The V call is TRBV3-1 (or the pseudogene TRBV3-2), the J call TRBJ2-7; 8 bases agree with TRBD2. Trimming at V came to 0 bases and at J to 5 bases, leaving 6 bases not matched to a gene. Germline CDR1 is LGHDT and CDR2 is YNNKEL (reference sequence). The CDR3 is 15 amino acids. Here the CDR3 reads CASSQDRLAGNEQYF. DNA of the CDR3: TGTGCCAGCAGCCAAGACCGGCTAGCGGGCAACGAGCAGTACTTC.

This sequence joins TRBV3-1 (or the pseudogene TRBV3-2) and TRBJ1-2, with TRBD1 matching over 7 bases. Trimming took 1 base from V and 7 from J; bases not matched to a gene: 9. Germline-derived CDR1 and CDR2 are LGHDT and YNNKEL (reference sequence). The CDR3 is made up of 15 amino acids. This CDR3 reads CASSQAFAGGSGYTF. For the CDR3, the DNA is TGTGCCAGCAGCCAAGCCTTTGCAGGGGGGAGTGGCTACACCTTC.

V is TRBV5-1 and J is TRBJ1-2; 9 bases are shared with TRBD1. V trimming: 4 bases; J trimming: 4 bases; junction bases outside the gene matches: 8. The CDR3 is 15 amino acids. Germline-derived CDR1 and CDR2 are SGHRS and YFSETQ. CDR3 coding DNA: TGCGCCAGCAGCCCTACAGGGGGCGATGGCTATGGCTACACCTTC. Protein product: CASSPTGGDGYGYTF.

The J gene is TRBJ1-2, the V gene TRBV2, with TRBD1 matching over 7 bases. V was pared by 4 bases and J by 6 bases, with 8 bases of the junction left unmatched. Germline V gene lookup returns CDR1 SNHLY and CDR2 FYNNEI. The CDR3 covers 14 residues. CDR3 amino acids: CASSVGRGPDGYTF. The CDR3 bases are TGTGCCAGCAGTGTTGGAAGGGGGCCGGATGGCTACACCTTC. The entire variable domain, with the rest obtained from reference TRBV2 and TRBJ1-2, is as follows: EPEVTQTPSHQVTQMGQEVILRCVPISNHLYFYWYRQILGQKVEFLVSFYNNEISEKSEIFDDQFSVERPDGSNFTLKIRSTKLEDSAMYFCASSVGRGPDGYTFGSGTRLTVV.

The V gene is TRBV10-1, the J gene TRBJ2-7, with TRBD2 matching 7 bases. V lost 2 bases, J lost 5 bases, and 9 bases stayed unmatched. Germline V CDR1 and CDR2: WNHNN, SYGVQD (reference sequence). The CDR3 totals 15 residues. As DNA, the CDR3 is TGCGCCAGCAGTGAGGCTCTGGCGGGAGTTGACGAGCAGTACTTC. Translated: CASSEALAGVDEQYF.

V and J are TRBV4-1 and TRBJ2-1, with D possibly being TRBD2 (5 bases). The V gene lost 1 base and the J gene lost 7 bases, with 5 bases spanning the gap. Germline V gene sequence: CDR1 MGHRA, CDR2 YSYEKL. This CDR3 has 12 amino acids. The CDR3 reads CASSQAGNEQFF. The DNA for the CDR3 is TGCGCCAGCAGCCAAGCGGGGAATGAGCAGTTCTTC.

The chain uses TRBV5-1 and TRBJ1-1; a possible D gene is TRBD1 (6 bases). This CDR3 spans 13 amino acids. The V gene's germline CDR1 is SGHRS and CDR2 YFSETQ. V was trimmed by 5 bases and J by 3 bases, leaving 11 bases between them. The CDR3 nucleotides are TGCGCCAGCAGGACAGGCACAGACACTGAAGCTTTCTTT. Translating it yields CASRTGTDTEAFF.

This clone has just one count. V is TRBV7-9 and J is TRBJ1-3; no reliable D call. CDR1 and CDR2 (germline): SEHNR, FQNEAQ (reference sequence). The CDR3 is 15 amino acids. Trimming left V 1 base short and J 4 bases short, with 11 bases between. In DNA, the CDR3 is TGTGCCAGCAGCTTAGGCCCTTCGGGAGGAAACACCATATATTTT. It translates to CASSLGPSGGNTIYF. Full variable domain (rest looked up from reference TRBV7-9 and TRBJ1-3): DTGVSQNPRHKITKRGQNVTFRCDPISEHNRLYWYRQTLGQGPEFLTYFQNEAQLEKSRLLSDRFSAERPKGSFSTLEIQRTEQGDSAMYLCASSLGPSGGNTIYFGEGSWLTVV.

In its sample, this clone was seen once. The chain couples TRBV9 to TRBJ2-2; D might be TRBD2 (5 bases). The CDR3 consists of 17 residues. Trimming pared 0 bases from V and 3 bases from J, leaving 15 bases between. Germline CDR1 and CDR2: SGDLS and YYNGEE. CDR3 loop: CASSVGRRGRDTGELFF. DNA of the CDR3: TGTGCCAGCAGCGTAGGGCGGAGAGGGCGGGACACCGGGGAGCTGTTTTTT.

This clone came up a few times. The rearrangement links TRBV30 to TRBJ1-5, with D unresolved. V dropped 0 bases and J dropped 3 bases, with 12 bases sitting between them. The CDR3 length is 15 residues. CDR1 GTSNPN and CDR2 SVGIG come from the germline V gene (reference sequence). The CDR3 bases are TGTGCCTGGAGTGTTGGCGACACCGACAATCAGCCCCAGCATTTT. Translation: CAWSVGDTDNQPQHF.

The chain is built from TRBV28 and TRBJ2-4; TRBD2 matches 8 bases. Germline CDR1 and CDR2: MDHEN and SYDVKM. After removal of 6 bases from V and 8 bases from J, the junction contained 9 bases not matched to a gene. This CDR3 spans 14 amino acids. CDR3 bases: TGTGCCAGCAGCATGACTAGCGCACAAGACATTCAGTACTTC. It specifies CASSMTSAQDIQYF.

The CDR3 loop is CASSLQGIPYGYTF. The CDR3 bases are TGTGCCAGCAGCCTACAGGGTATTCCTTATGGCTACACCTTC. The chain carries TRBV3-1 (or the pseudogene TRBV3-2) and TRBJ1-2; possible D gene TRBD1, 6 bases. Germline values: CDR1 LGHDT, CDR2 YNNKEL (reference sequence). CDR3 length: 14 amino acids. Between the trimmed V and J ends, which lost 4 bases and 5 bases, there was a span of 14 bases.

Note on this clone: The sample has other DNA sequences that encode this CDR3 too. The chain links TRBV3-1 (or the pseudogene TRBV3-2) to TRBJ2-5, with D perhaps matching TRBD1 (6 bases). The CDR3 consists of 20 residues. Per germline, CDR1 LGHDT and CDR2 YNNKEL (reference sequence). The germline V and J ends were trimmed by 0 bases and 0 bases, with 23 bases remaining between them. The CDR3 DNA reads as TGTGCCAGCAGCCAAGATTGGGACCCAGGGGCTGCAGTGTACCAAGAGACCCAGTACTTC. Its protein product is CASSQDWDPGAAVYQETQYF.

In regard to this clone: Different DNA sequences within this sample yield the same CDR3. This sequence joins TRBV5-1 and TRBJ1-2; D unresolved. The germline V gene encodes CDR1 SGHRS and CDR2 YFSETQ. CDR3 length equals 14 residues. V shed 0 bases and J shed 6 bases, with 12 bases lying between them. The DNA of the CDR3 is TGCGCCAGCAGCTTGGCTGACACCGGCGATGGCTACACCTTC. Amino acid sequence: CASSLADTGDGYTF.

This chain uses TRBV5-6 with TRBJ1-1, with 7 bases aligning to TRBD1. The V segment lost 2 bases and the J segment 1 base; nucleotides outside the gene matches: 11. Germline V gives CDR1 SGHDT, CDR2 YYEEEE. The length of the CDR3 is 17 residues. CDR3 nucleotide sequence: TGTGCCAGCAGCTTAGGGCTCCTTCAGGGGGGGAACACTGAAGCTTTCTTT. Residues: CASSLGLLQGGNTEAFF.

The chain couples TRBV7-8 to TRBJ1-2; a weak D match, TRBD1 (5 bases). With 2 bases removed from V and 6 bases from J, the gap between germline ends came to 19 bases. Germline values: CDR1 SGHVS, CDR2 FQNEAQ. The CDR3 is 16 amino acids. The CDR3 nucleotides read TGTGCCAGCAGCTTATGGTCTGAGACAGCAAAGGATGGCTACACCTTC. Encoded protein: CASSLWSETAKDGYTF.

This rearrangement joins TRBV27 to TRBJ2-2; 12 bases line up with TRBD2. The V segment lost 6 bases and the J segment 2 bases; nucleotides outside the gene matches: 4. Germline V CDR1 and CDR2: MNHEY, SMNVEV (reference sequence). CDR3 length: 16 amino acids. CDR3 sequence: CASRLTSGRNTGELFF. CDR3 nucleotides: TGTGCCAGCAGGCTGACTAGCGGGAGAAACACCGGGGAGCTGTTTTTT.

The gene calls are TRBV11-2 and TRBJ2-7; D gene unclear. Trimming took 1 base from V and 6 from J, leaving 10 bases between them. The CDR3 contains 13 residues. CDR1 is SGHAT and CDR2 is FQNNGV in the germline V gene. CDR3 protein: CASSLARLREQYF. The CDR3 nucleotides are TGTGCCAGCAGCTTAGCACGGTTGCGCGAGCAGTACTTC.

The chain combines TRBV29-1 with TRBJ1-2; D possibly corresponds to TRBD1 (5 bases). V was cut by 5 bases and J by 5 bases, with 15 bases left in between. The CDR3 contains 13 residues. Germline CDR1 SQVTM, CDR2 ANQGSEA. The CDR3 sequence: CSVRAGKEYGYTF. DNA of the CDR3: TGCAGCGTTCGGGCAGGGAAAGAGTATGGCTACACCTTC. Based on the CDR3 plus reference TRBV29-1 and TRBJ1-2, the full variable domain is SAVISQKPSRDICQRGTSLTIQCQVDSQVTMMFWYRQQPGQSLTLIATANQGSEATYESGFVIDKFPISRPNLTFSTLTVSNMSPEDSSIYLCSVRAGKEYGYTFGSGTRLTVV.

This clone was seen a handful of times. This chain connects TRBV5-1 to TRBJ2-1; 8 bases are a match to TRBD1. CDR1 SGHRS and CDR2 YFSETQ come from the germline V gene. The CDR3 extends over 12 amino acids. Germline trimming cut 2 bases from V and 13 bases from J; bases unmatched to any gene: 5. In nucleotides, the CDR3 is TGCGCCAGCAGCTTCGTTGACAGGGGACAGTTCTTC. It translates to CASSFVDRGQFF.